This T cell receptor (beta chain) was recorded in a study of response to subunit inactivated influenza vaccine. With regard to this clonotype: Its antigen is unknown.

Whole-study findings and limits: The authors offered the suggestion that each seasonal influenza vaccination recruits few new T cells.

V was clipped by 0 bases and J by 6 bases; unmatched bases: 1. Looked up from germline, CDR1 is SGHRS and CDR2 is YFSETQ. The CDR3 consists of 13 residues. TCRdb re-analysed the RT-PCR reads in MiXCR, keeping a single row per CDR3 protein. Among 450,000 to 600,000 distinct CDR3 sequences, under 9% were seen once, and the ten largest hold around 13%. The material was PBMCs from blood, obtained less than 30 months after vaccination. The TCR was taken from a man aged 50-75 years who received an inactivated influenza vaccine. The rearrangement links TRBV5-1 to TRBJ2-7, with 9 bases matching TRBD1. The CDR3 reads CASSLEGQGEQYF. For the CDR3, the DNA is TGCGCCAGCAGCTTGGAGGGACAGGGCGAGCAGTACTTC.